This T cell receptor (beta chain) was captured by sequencing in a study of blood T cell repertoires in COVID-19 (dated by TCRdb to about 2020). Regarding the complete study: Samples covering the acute and convalescent phases of COVID-19 were provided by collaborators in the United States, Italy and Spain. The sample metadata nearly always contained a de-identified subject ID, COVID-19 status, age in years and sex. Samples came from the ongoing ImmuneRACE study (first 160 participants) plus 1,254 subjects from 6 global collaborators. The prospective study material was composed of cDNA or gDNA derived from T cells, B-cell-depleted T cells, or PBMCs. The dataset comprised deeply sampled blood TCRbeta repertoires from subjects exposed to, actively infected with, or recovered from COVID-19. A freely available public database, intended as a resource for researchers studying the immune response to SARS-CoV-2, is where the repertoires were released. HLA class I and class II types, where available, came from metadata supplied by the sample provider rather than from assay-based typing. The investigation overall reported the following: How much clinical and demographic metadata was included differed by source and by participant, and the metadata was provided uncurated.

TCRbeta CDR3 regions were amplified from genomic DNA using the immunoSEQ Assay, a bias-controlled multiplex PCR. Concerning the study's data processing: Nucleated cell counts per sample were estimated from amplification of reference gene primers within the assay. To quantify the absolute abundance of each unique TCRbeta CDR3 rearrangement, sequence reads were collapsed and filtered. For each sample, productive Simpson clonality was calculated by taking the square root of Simpson's diversity index across productive rearrangements. This is the immuneACCESS table as TCRdb keeps it, with only in-frame sequences that have V and J called. A part of the clones is gone; compared with another copy, unresolved V genes explain less than half, and the rest is unexplained. That table supplies the V and J calls and clone size; D and trimming were determined from the DNA. The sample profile shows around 180,000 clones; roughly 85% of them were found once. The top ten constitute approximately 5.4% of the sample.

The collaborating institutions used their own protocols to collect whole blood in K2EDTA tubes. Collaborator samples were shipped for TCRbeta analysis as frozen whole blood, isolated PBMCs, or DNA extracted from either sample type. Comment on this clone: No cognate antigen has been identified for it. No base qualities exist here, and no much larger clone lies one base off it.

The CDR3, from cysteine to phenylalanine, totals 14 residues. Solely the CDR3 DNA is kept, with 42 bases framed from the first base. Trimming costs V 4 bases and J 6 bases, and their ends lie 15 bases apart. CDR1 and CDR2, per the germline V gene, are SGHRS and YFSETQ. Recombination linked TRBV5-1 to TRBJ2-3; TRBD2 could be the D gene, as 6 bases match. This receptor was taken from a woman aged 30 to 39 with acute or convalescent COVID-19. Sequencing input: peripheral blood. The DNA is as follows: TGCGCCAGCAGCCTGGAGGGGTCCGGGGATACGCAGTATTTT. Protein translation: CASSLEGSGDTQYF.